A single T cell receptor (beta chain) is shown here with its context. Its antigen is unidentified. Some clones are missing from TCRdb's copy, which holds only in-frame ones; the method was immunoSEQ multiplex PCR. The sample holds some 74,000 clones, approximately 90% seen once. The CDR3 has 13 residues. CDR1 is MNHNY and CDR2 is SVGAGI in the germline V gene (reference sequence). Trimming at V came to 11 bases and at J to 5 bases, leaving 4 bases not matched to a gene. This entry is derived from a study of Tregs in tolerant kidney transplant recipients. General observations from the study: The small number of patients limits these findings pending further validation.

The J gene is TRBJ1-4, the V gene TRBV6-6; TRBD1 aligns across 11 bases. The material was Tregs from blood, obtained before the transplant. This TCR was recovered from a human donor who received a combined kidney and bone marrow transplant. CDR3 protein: CAARDRGNEKLFF. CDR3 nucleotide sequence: TGTGCCGCCAGGGACAGGGGGAATGAAAAACTGTTTTTT.